This T cell receptor (beta chain) came from a study of T cell responses to AZD1222 COVID-19 vaccine. General observations from the study: Mostly white British, mostly female donors; authors suggested clonal diversity may be underestimated. Targets within unmutated variant regions were reportedly found for nearly half of spike-specific TCRs.

Repertoires were generated with immunoSEQ multiplex PCR, while TCRdb's copy carries only in-frame clones and drops some. The sample consists of 100,000 or so clones, roughly nine tenths of them appearing once. The V end was cut by 1 base, the J end by 4 bases, with 17 bases between. The CDR3 length is 17 residues. The V gene's germline CDR1 is MGHRA and CDR2 YSYEKL. Concerning this clone itself: Its target is not known.

The chain carries TRBV4-1 and TRBJ1-5; D might be TRBD1 (5 bases). Sequenced material: peripheral blood, taken on day 0 of AZD1222 vaccination. The clonotype was recovered from an adult in good health. The CDR3 protein is CASSQATPGFWNQPQHF. The CDR3 nucleotides read TGCGCCAGCAGCCAAGCGACCCCAGGGTTTTGGAATCAGCCCCAGCATTTT.